Presented here are 24 T cell receptor beta chains from one specimen sequenced in a study of blood T cell repertoires in COVID-19. Only in-frame clones appear in the TCRdb table, and some are missing; sequencing was by immunoSEQ multiplex PCR. The table records roughly 120,000 clones, over 70% of them present only once. Sequences were obtained from peripheral blood. The receptor set was obtained from an older man with acute or convalescent COVID-19.

V is TRBV5-1 and J is TRBJ1-1; D is possibly TRBD1 (6 bases). CDR1 is SGHRS, CDR2 YFSETQ, per germline. V was shortened by 4 bases and J by 1 base, with 17 bases between the two germline ends. The CDR3 length is 16 residues. CDR3: CASSPSGQTSNTEAFF. DNA of the CDR3: TGCGCCAGCAGCCCTTCCGGACAGACCTCGAACACTGAAGCTTTCTTT.

The chain has TRBV7-9 and TRBJ2-1, with 16 bases that match TRBD2. This CDR3 comprises 19 residues. Per germline, CDR1 SEHNR and CDR2 FQNEAQ (reference sequence). J was trimmed by 0 bases and V by 7 bases; bases with no gene match: 9. The CDR3 region is CASTPSGLAGGSSYNEQFF. The CDR3 region has the DNA TGTGCCAGCACCCCTTCGGGACTAGCGGGGGGGAGCTCCTACAATGAGCAGTTCTTC.

CDR3 bases: TGTGCCAGCAGCCAAGTTTCTAGCGGGGTTAATGAGCAGTTCTTC. Its translation is CASSQVSSGVNEQFF. V usage is TRBV4-2 and J usage is TRBJ2-1; 9 positions agree with TRBD2. CDR3 length: 15 residues. Germline V gene lookup returns CDR1 LGHNA and CDR2 YNFKEQ. V was clipped by 1 base and J by 7 bases; unmatched bases: 5.

The chain recombines TRBV7-2 with TRBJ1-4, with D possibly matching TRBD1 (5 bases). There are 16 residues in the CDR3. Deletions cut 5 bases from V and 8 bases from J, with 21 bases between. CDR1 and CDR2 (germline): SGHTA, FQGNSA. The CDR3 loop is CASSLNQGGATEKLFF. In nucleotides, the CDR3 is TGTGCCAGCAGCCTCAATCAAGGAGGGGCCACGGAAAAACTGTTTTTT.

This clone was seen a handful of times. V is TRBV19 and J is TRBJ1-2; no definite D call. CDR1 and CDR2 from the germline V gene are LNHDA and SQIVND (reference sequence). Trimming cost V 4 bases and J 0 bases, with 9 bases left between them. CDR3 length: 14 residues. Written as DNA, the CDR3 is TGTGCCAGTAGTACATACACCGCTAACTATGGCTACACCTTC. This sequence encodes CASSTYTANYGYTF.

This rearrangement joins TRBV21-1 to TRBJ2-6; the table's D call of TRBD1 was not tested on the DNA. TRBV21-1 is a documented pseudogene. The CDR3 contains 18 residues. The CDR3 loop reads CASSLQSRDRAGANVLTF. The CDR3 DNA sequence: TGTGCCAGCAGCCTACAGTCCCGGGACAGGGCTGGGGCCAACGTCCTGACTTTC.

This chain links TRBV4-2 with TRBJ1-1; unclear D gene. The V end lost 0 bases, the J end lost 4 bases, and 9 bases lay between the germline ends. In germline, CDR1 is LGHNA, CDR2 YNFKEQ. The CDR3 length is 14 residues. In DNA, the CDR3 is TGTGCCAGCAGCCAAGAGGGGAGGAGCACTGAAGCTTTCTTT. Amino acids: CASSQEGRSTEAFF.

The V and J genes are TRBV4-3 and TRBJ1-6, with D possibly TRBD1 on 6 matching bases. Germline CDR1 LGHNA, CDR2 YSLEER. The CDR3 covers 17 residues. V was pared by 7 bases and J by 7 bases, with 23 bases between. The CDR3 nucleotides read TGCGCCAGCACCGACAAGGGGGTGCAGGGCGACAATTCACCCCTCCACTTT. It specifies CASTDKGVQGDNSPLHF.

The CDR3: CASSSWGDNSPLHF. CDR3 coding DNA: TGTGCCAGCAGTTCATGGGGAGATAATTCACCCCTCCACTTT. The V call is TRBV6-5, the J call TRBJ1-6; D not certain. Trimming pared 4 bases from V and 5 bases from J, leaving 9 bases between. The germline V gene has CDR1 MNHEY and CDR2 SVGAGI. The length of the CDR3 is 14 residues.

The chain links TRBV11-2 to TRBJ1-1; TRBD1 matches 7 bases. The length of the CDR3 is 13 residues. Germline CDR1 and CDR2: SGHAT and FQNNGV. V dropped 5 bases and J dropped 8; count of bases not matched to a gene: 8. CDR3 DNA sequence: TGTGCCAGCAGCCTGGACAGGAGCTTAGAAGCTTTCTTT. This encodes CASSLDRSLEAFF.

CDR3 DNA: TGCGCCAGCAGCCAAGATCCAGGGACAGGGGGCTCCCTGGGTCAGCCCCAGCATTTT. It is translated as CASSQDPGTGGSLGQPQHF. The chain carries TRBV4-3 and TRBJ1-5; 12 positions match TRBD1. With 0 bases clipped from V and 6 bases from J, the junction kept 12 bases outside the gene matches. CDR1 is LGHNA and CDR2 is YSLEER in the germline V gene. This CDR3 has 19 amino acids.

This clone occurred once. The chain recombines TRBV11-3 with TRBJ2-2, with 8 bases aligning to TRBD2. The ends lost 0 bases at V and 3 bases at J; junction bases unmatched: 12. CDR3 length equals 19 residues. The germline V gene has CDR1 SGHNT and CDR2 YENEEA. CDR3 nucleotides: TGTGCCAGCAGCTTAGATATCCGTATCGGGAGGGGCTACACCGGGGAGCTGTTTTTT. Its protein is CASSLDIRIGRGYTGELFF.

V is TRBV4-1 and J is TRBJ2-3; D is undetermined. V was trimmed by 4 bases and J by 1 base, leaving 15 bases between them. The CDR3 sequence is 16 residues long. The germline V gene encodes CDR1 MGHRA and CDR2 YSYEKL. The CDR3 DNA reads TGCGCCAGCAGCCTCATACAGTCCTCGGGCACAGATACGCAGTATTTT. Translated, it gives CASSLIQSSGTDTQYF.

The rearrangement uses TRBV5-6 and TRBJ1-2; 7 bases are shared with TRBD1. The CDR3 loop spans 14 amino acids. Germline V lookup: CDR1 SGHDT, CDR2 YYEEEE. The V and J ends lost 4 bases and 3 bases, in that order; junction bases with no gene match: 6. DNA of the CDR3: TGTGCCAGCAGCCCACCGGGACAGCACTATGGCTACACCTTC. As protein: CASSPPGQHYGYTF.

This chain connects TRBV5-1 to TRBJ2-5; 8 bases align to TRBD2. V shed 0 bases and J 1 base; nucleotides not matched to a gene: 5. Germline CDR1 reads SGHRS; CDR2 reads YFSETQ. The CDR3 has 16 amino acids. The CDR3: CASSLAGLGSQETQYF. CDR3 bases: TGCGCCAGCAGCTTGGCGGGACTAGGTTCCCAAGAGACCCAGTACTTC.

The rearrangement uses TRBV5-4 and TRBJ2-1, with 10 bases identical to TRBD2. The germline V gene has CDR1 SGHNT and CDR2 YYREEE (reference sequence). The CDR3 has 15 amino acids. Germline trimming cut 4 bases from V and 3 bases from J; bases unmatched to any gene: 4. CDR3 residues: CASSEGLASYNEQFF. The CDR3 region has the DNA TGTGCCAGCAGCGAGGGACTAGCGAGCTACAATGAGCAGTTCTTC.

This chain joins TRBV7-2 and TRBJ2-3; the D gene is possibly TRBD2 (6 bases). The CDR3 extends over 15 amino acids. V lost 3 bases and J lost 2, with 12 bases in between. Per the germline V gene, CDR1 is SGHTA and CDR2 is FQGNSA. CDR3 sequence reads: CASSFSRGNTDTQYF. The CDR3 nucleotides read TGTGCCAGCAGCTTCTCTCGGGGGAACACAGATACGCAGTATTTT.

The rearrangement joins TRBV9 to TRBJ2-2; 9 bases line up with TRBD1. V lost 0 bases, J lost 0 bases, and 0 bases stayed unmatched. Germline V CDR1 and CDR2: SGDLS, YYNGEE. The length of the CDR3 is 16 residues. This CDR3 reads CASSVDRGPNTGELFF. For the CDR3, the DNA is TGTGCCAGCAGCGTAGACAGGGGGCCGAACACCGGGGAGCTGTTTTTT.

This clone was counted ten times or more. The junction and the germline gene differ at one end; a read error may be behind it. The rearrangement uses TRBV13 and TRBJ2-1, with 9 nucleotides matching TRBD2. The V gene's germline CDR1 is PRHDT and CDR2 FYEKMQ (reference sequence). The CDR3 contains 16 residues. The chain's CDR3 is CASSPRGTSSDNEQFF. CDR3 DNA sequence: TGTGCCAGCAGCCCCCGAGGGACTAGCTCCGACAATGAGCAGTTCTTC.

The chain is built from TRBV7-8 and TRBJ1-5, with D perhaps TRBD1 (5 bases). In germline, CDR1 is SGHVS, CDR2 FQNEAQ. V gave up 4 bases and J gave up 2 bases, with 9 bases separating them. The CDR3 totals 14 residues. The CDR3 here is CASSYPGGNQPQHF. CDR3 nucleotides: TGTGCCAGCAGCTACCCGGGGGGCAATCAGCCCCAGCATTTT.

This clone was found once. This sequence joins TRBV4-3 and TRBJ1-1; D call uncertain. There are 14 residues in the CDR3. V lost 0 bases to trimming and J lost 3 bases, with 8 bases between them. Germline-derived CDR1 and CDR2 are LGHNA and YSLEER. Here the CDR3 reads CASSQDVEDTEAFF. The CDR3 DNA reads as TGCGCCAGCAGCCAAGATGTAGAGGACACTGAAGCTTTCTTT.

The V gene is TRBV5-1, the J gene TRBJ1-1; 7 bases fit TRBD1. The CDR3 has 13 residues. Germline lookup yields CDR1 SGHRS and CDR2 YFSETQ. V gave up 5 bases and J gave up 4 bases; unmatched junction bases: 5. The CDR3 region has the DNA TGCGCCAGCAGTATTAGGGGGCCCACTGAAGCTTTCTTT. It specifies CASSIRGPTEAFF.

V is TRBV12-3 or TRBV12-4 and J is TRBJ1-1; 8 nucleotides align to TRBD1. V lost 4 bases, J lost 7 bases, and 5 bases stayed unmatched. The CDR3 is 13 residues long. CDR3 region: CASSYQGAGEAFF. The CDR3 region has the DNA TGTGCCAGCAGTTATCAGGGGGCGGGTGAAGCTTTCTTT.

The chain recombines TRBV18 with TRBJ1-2; D might be TRBD1 (6 bases). The CDR3 length is 17 residues. The germline CDR1 and CDR2 sequences are KGHSH and LQKENI. With 2 bases removed from V and 1 base from J, the gap between germline ends came to 17 bases. The CDR3 nucleotides read TGTGCCAGCTCACCATCCGATCTGACAGGTGGTAACTATGGCTACACCTTC. This encodes CASSPSDLTGGNYGYTF.